The clone carrying this T cell receptor (beta chain) was observed at least ten times. This specimen comes from a study of T-cell reconstitution after alpha-beta-depleted transplantation in children. Germline V lookup: CDR1 DFQATT, CDR2 SNEGSKA (reference sequence). V lost 7 bases to trimming and J lost 0 bases, with 16 bases between them. The CDR3 totals 15 residues. A TCRbeta library incorporating unique molecular identifiers was prepared. Using its own MiXCR run on the PCR reads, TCRdb lists one record per CDR3 protein. The sample shows about 610,000 distinct CDR3 sequences, roughly a tenth of them seen only once.

This receptor was identified in a human donor who donated a stem cell graft to a child with acute myeloid leukemia. Sample: PBMCs from the stem cell graft donor, taken from the stem cell graft. The rearrangement joins TRBV20-1 to TRBJ2-1; D uncertain. The CDR3 protein is CSEETFPNSYNEQFF. Here the CDR3 DNA reads TGCAGTGAGGAGACATTCCCTAACTCCTACAATGAGCAGTTCTTC.